A single sample gave rise to the 15 T cell receptor beta chains below, sequenced in a study of blood T cells in healthy people across ages. The authors ran a second PCR of roughly 6 to 12 cycles using a sample-barcoded 5' primer and a J-beta primer mix. TCRdb re-derived calls from the 5' RACE reads in MiXCR, one entry per CDR3 protein. The table lists approximately 1,700,000 distinct CDR3 sequences, about two fifths of them singletons. The sample taken for sequencing was blood. All receptors derive from a human donor in good health.

Only a few counts were recorded for this clonotype. This chain uses TRBV27 with TRBJ2-1, with 9 bases identical to TRBD2. The CDR3 sequence is 16 residues long. Germline assignment: CDR1 MNHEY and CDR2 SMNVEV (reference sequence). After removal of 2 bases from V and 5 bases from J, the junction contained 7 bases not matched to a gene. CDR3 sequence: CASSLRGLAGHNEQFF. CDR3 nucleotides: TGTGCCAGCAGTTTACGGGGTCTAGCGGGACACAATGAGCAGTTCTTC.

The chain carries TRBV4-1 and TRBJ1-1; D unresolved. The CDR3 length is 15 residues. V lost 1 base and J lost 7, with 16 bases in between. The germline V gene encodes CDR1 MGHRA and CDR2 YSYEKL. For the CDR3, the DNA is TGCGCCAGCAGCCAAGGGGGAACGGTGGGTTTTGAAGCTTTCTTT. It translates to CASSQGGTVGFEAFF.

This clonotype was seen only a few times. The CDR3 is CASSFGGSSDTQYF. The CDR3, as DNA: TGTGCCAGCAGCTTCGGGGGGTCTTCAGATACGCAGTATTTT. J is TRBJ2-3 and V is TRBV11-3, with 7 positions matching TRBD2. The V segment lost 3 bases and the J segment 4 bases; nucleotides outside the gene matches: 4. The CDR3 extends over 14 amino acids. CDR1 is SGHNT, CDR2 YENEEA, per germline.

The J gene is TRBJ2-7, the V gene TRBV28; D may be TRBD1 or TRBD2 (5 bases each). Germline lookup yields CDR1 MDHEN and CDR2 SYDVKM. The CDR3 runs 13 residues. The V end was cut by 7 bases, the J end by 3 bases, with 13 bases between. This CDR3 reads CASMGDRVYEQYF. CDR3 DNA: TGTGCCAGCATGGGGGACCGAGTCTACGAGCAGTACTTC.

The rearrangement links TRBV29-1 to TRBJ2-3; TRBD2 matches at 10 bases. The CDR3 covers 15 residues. Germline V gene lookup returns CDR1 SQVTM and CDR2 ANQGSEA. V was clipped by 6 bases and J by 1 base; unmatched bases: 7. The CDR3, as DNA: TGCAGCGTCGCTTCGACTAGCGGGCGCACAGATACGCAGTATTTT. This codes for CSVASTSGRTDTQYF.

This clonotype appeared a few times. The rearrangement joins TRBV29-1 to TRBJ1-1, with 8 bases identical to TRBD1. Trimming took 4 bases from V and 1 from J; bases not matched to a gene: 5. The CDR3 is made up of 14 amino acids. Per germline, CDR1 SQVTM and CDR2 ANQGSEA. CDR3 DNA sequence: TGCAGCGTTGTACACAGGGGGACGAACACTGAAGCTTTCTTT. It codes for CSVVHRGTNTEAFF.

This clonotype was seen more than once but under ten times. CDR3 in DNA: TGCGCCAGCAGCTTGGACAGGGGGCCACTGGATGAGCAGTTCTTC. Protein sequence: CASSLDRGPLDEQFF. The chain carries TRBV5-1 and TRBJ2-1; 9 positions match TRBD1. J was trimmed by 8 bases and V by 0 bases; bases with no gene match: 6. Germline values: CDR1 SGHRS, CDR2 YFSETQ. The CDR3 runs to 15 residues.

This clonotype was picked up a small number of times. V gene TRBV7-2 combines with J gene TRBJ2-5; a weak D match, TRBD2 (6 bases). The CDR3 runs 14 residues. Germline V gene data show CDR1 as SGHTA and CDR2 as FQGNSA. Between the trimmed V and J ends, which lost 0 bases and 4 bases, there was a span of 9 bases. CDR3 sequence (DNA): TGTGCCAGCAGCTTAGCGGGGGGAATAGAGACCCAGTACTTC. It translates to CASSLAGGIETQYF.

The chain recombines TRBV27 with TRBJ2-5; possibly TRBD2 for D (6 bases). Germline-derived CDR1 and CDR2 are MNHEY and SMNVEV (reference sequence). The CDR3 length is 15 residues. Deletions cut 6 bases from V and 2 bases from J, with 16 bases between. CDR3 protein: CASRAISGVQETQYF. The CDR3 coding sequence is TGTGCCAGCAGAGCAATTAGCGGAGTTCAAGAGACCCAGTACTTC.

This clonotype was found a few times. The chain carries TRBV5-5 and TRBJ2-1, with D unclear. Trimming pared 2 bases from V and 5 bases from J, leaving 8 bases between. The CDR3 is 13 amino acids. Germline loops: CDR1 SGHKS, CDR2 YYEKEE (reference sequence). CDR3 loop: CASSFQADNEQFF. CDR3 sequence (DNA): TGTGCCAGCAGCTTCCAGGCCGACAATGAGCAGTTCTTC.

This clonotype was counted only a few times. The chain links TRBV7-8 to TRBJ1-5; no clear D gene. The CDR3 has 13 amino acids. V was shortened by 4 bases and J by 5 bases, with 9 bases between the two germline ends. From germline, CDR1 is SGHVS and CDR2 FQNEAQ. Here the CDR3 DNA reads TGTGCCAGCAGCTCCTACGGGGATCAGCCCCAGCATTTT. It encodes CASSSYGDQPQHF.

This clonotype showed up just once. The chain links TRBV7-6 to TRBJ2-5; no clear D gene. Trimming pared 5 bases from V and 5 bases from J, leaving 18 bases between. The CDR3 has 15 residues. CDR1 and CDR2 from the germline V gene are SGHVS and FNYEAQ. The CDR3 reads CASSPKVRILETQYF. In nucleotides, the CDR3 is TGTGCCAGCAGCCCAAAAGTCCGTATTTTGGAGACCCAGTACTTC.

This clonotype was found a few times. The genes are TRBV12-3 or TRBV12-4 and TRBJ1-5; TRBD1 is a possible D gene (5 bases). Trimming removed 8 bases at V and 4 bases at J, with 15 bases between. The CDR3 spans 14 residues. The CDR3 DNA reads TGTGCCAGCCTGAGGGCAGGGCAAAATCAGCCCCAGCATTTT. It yields the protein CASLRAGQNQPQHF.

V and J are TRBV7-8 and TRBJ2-4; tentative D call: TRBD2 (5 bases). Between the trimmed V and J ends, which lost 5 bases and 15 bases, there was a span of 23 bases. CDR1 is SGHVS, CDR2 FQNEAQ, per germline. The CDR3 loop spans 14 amino acids. The CDR3 reads CASSRGVRGSLRYF. The DNA of the CDR3 is TGTGCCAGCAGCCGAGGTGTTCGGGGTTCCCTGAGGTACTTC.

This clonotype turned up a few times. The V call is TRBV7-8, the J call TRBJ1-4, with D possibly TRBD1 on 5 matching bases. The germline gives CDR1 SGHVS, CDR2 FQNEAQ. CDR3 length: 14 amino acids. The ends were cut back, 5 bases at V and 16 bases at J, with 23 bases in the middle. The CDR3 region is CASSVTGRGRGRFF. The CDR3 DNA sequence: TGTGCCAGCAGCGTTACGGGACGTGGCCGCGGACGGTTTTTT.